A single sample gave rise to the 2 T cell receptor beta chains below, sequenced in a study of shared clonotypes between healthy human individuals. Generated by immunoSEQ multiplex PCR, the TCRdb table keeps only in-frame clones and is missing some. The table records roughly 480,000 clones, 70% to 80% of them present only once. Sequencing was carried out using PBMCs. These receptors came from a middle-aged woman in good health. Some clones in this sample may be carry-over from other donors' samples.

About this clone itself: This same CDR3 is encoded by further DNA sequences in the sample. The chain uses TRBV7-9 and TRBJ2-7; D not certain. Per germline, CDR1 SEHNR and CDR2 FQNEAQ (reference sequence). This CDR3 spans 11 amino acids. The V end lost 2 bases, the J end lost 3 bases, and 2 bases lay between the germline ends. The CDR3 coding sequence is TGTGCCAGCAGCTTAATCTACGAGCAGTACTTC. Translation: CASSLIYEQYF.

This CDR3 reads CASSRTLTSGSGELFF. Here the CDR3 DNA reads TGTGCCAGCAGCAGAACTCTGACTAGCGGGAGTGGGGAGCTGTTTTTT. The chain joins TRBV5-5 to TRBJ2-2; 12 bases match TRBD2. V lost 4 bases, J lost 8 bases, and 9 bases stayed unmatched. CDR1 and CDR2 (germline): SGHKS, YYEKEE (reference sequence). This CDR3 comprises 16 residues.